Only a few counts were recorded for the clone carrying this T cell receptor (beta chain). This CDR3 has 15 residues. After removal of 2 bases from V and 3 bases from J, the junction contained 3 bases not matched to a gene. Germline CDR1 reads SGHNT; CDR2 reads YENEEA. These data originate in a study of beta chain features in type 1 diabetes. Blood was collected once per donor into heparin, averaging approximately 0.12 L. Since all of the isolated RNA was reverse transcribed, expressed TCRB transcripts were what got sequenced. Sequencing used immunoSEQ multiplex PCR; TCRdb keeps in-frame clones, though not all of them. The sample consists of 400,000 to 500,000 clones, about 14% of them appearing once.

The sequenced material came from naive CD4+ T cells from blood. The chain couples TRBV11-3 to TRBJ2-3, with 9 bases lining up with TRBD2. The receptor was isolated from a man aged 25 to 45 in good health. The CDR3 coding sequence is TGTGCCAGCAGCTTAAGCGGGAGGATGACAGATACGCAGTATTTT. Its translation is CASSLSGRMTDTQYF.